The 29 T cell receptor beta chains presented below share a single source sample, sequenced in a study of CD8 T cells in ankylosing spondylitis. TCRdb re-derived calls from the 5' RACE reads in MiXCR, one entry per CDR3 protein. The sample lists over 100,000 distinct CDR3 sequences, 11% seen once, with 4.1% in the top ten. Input material: blood, either unsorted or a sorted T cell fraction (not recorded which). The source of these receptors is a female donor with ankylosing spondylitis or in good health (not recorded which).

This clonotype was seen ten or more times. The V and J genes are TRBV5-1 and TRBJ2-1; possible D gene TRBD2, 6 bases. Germline CDR1 SGHRS, CDR2 YFSETQ. The CDR3 consists of 15 residues. Trimming shortened V by 4 bases and J by 2 bases, and 13 bases separated the two germline ends. CDR3 sequence (DNA): TGCGCCAGCAGCCGAGGGACTTCTCCCTACAATGAGCAGTTCTTC. This sequence encodes CASSRGTSPYNEQFF. The variable domain in full, with the rest retrieved from reference TRBV5-1 and TRBJ2-1, is KAGVTQTPRYLIKTRGQQVTLSCSPISGHRSVSWYQQTPGQGLQFLFEYFSETQRNKGNFPGRFSGRQFSNSRSEMNVSTLELGDSALYLCASSRGTSPYNEQFFGPGTRLTVL.

At least ten counts were recorded for this clonotype. The chain is built from TRBV12-3 or TRBV12-4 and TRBJ2-2; D is unresolved. The CDR3 has 12 amino acids. Trimming pared 5 bases from V and 1 base from J, leaving 2 bases between. The CDR3 sequence is CASSGNTGELFF. Here the CDR3 DNA reads TGTGCCAGCAGTGGGAACACCGGGGAGCTGTTTTTT.

This clonotype was seen many times. It may be a read error: a sequence one base away is much more abundant. The J gene is TRBJ2-3, the V gene TRBV5-1, with no clear D. The CDR3 is 12 amino acids. Trimming took 0 bases from V and 3 from J, leaving 2 bases between them. Germline-derived CDR1 and CDR2 are SGHRS and YFSETQ. The chain's CDR3 is CASSLETDTQYF. CDR3 DNA: TGCGCCAGCAGCTTGGAAACAGATACGCAGTATTTT. The complete variable domain, with remaining parts taken from reference TRBV5-1 and TRBJ2-3, reads KAGVTQTPRYLIKTRGQQVTLSCSPISGHRSVSWYQQTPGQGLQFLFEYFSETQRNKGNFPGRFSGRQFSNSRSEMNVSTLELGDSALYLCASSLETDTQYFGPGTRLTVL.

This clonotype was found many times. The gene calls are TRBV5-1 and TRBJ2-1, with D tentatively TRBD2 (6 bases). Germline lookup yields CDR1 SGHRS and CDR2 YFSETQ. V was shortened by 0 bases and J by 3 bases, with 13 bases between the two germline ends. The CDR3 is 16 residues long. CDR3 nucleotide sequence: TGCGCCAGCAGCTTGGTGGGCGGGGCCCTCTACAATGAGCAGTTCTTC. The encoded protein is CASSLVGGALYNEQFF.

In this sample, this clonotype turned up many times. The chain uses TRBV29-1 and TRBJ2-1; either TRBD1 or TRBD2 may fit D (5 bases each). Germline loops: CDR1 SQVTM, CDR2 ANQGSEA. There are 15 residues in the CDR3. V was pared by 5 bases and J by 1 base, with 15 bases between. The CDR3 sequence: CSVTPGPSSYNEQFF. Written as DNA, the CDR3 is TGCAGCGTTACGCCGGGACCCTCATCCTACAATGAGCAGTTCTTC.

This clonotype showed up many times. The gene calls are TRBV6-8 and TRBJ2-7; no clear D gene. Trimming removed 6 bases at V and 4 bases at J, with 13 bases between. The CDR3 loop spans 13 amino acids. Per germline, CDR1 MNHGY and CDR2 SAAAGT. The CDR3 protein is CASRTHHLYEQYF. The CDR3 DNA follows: TGTGCCAGCAGGACCCACCACTTATACGAGCAGTACTTC.

The genes are TRBV7-9 and TRBJ1-4; 7 nucleotides line up with TRBD1. With 2 bases clipped from V and 4 bases from J, the junction kept 1 base outside the gene matches. CDR3 length equals 14 residues. The V gene's germline CDR1 is SEHNR and CDR2 FQNEAQ (reference sequence). In nucleotides, the CDR3 is TGTGCCAGCAGCTTAAGGGGGCTTAATGAAAAACTGTTTTTT. This gives the protein CASSLRGLNEKLFF.

This clonotype was recorded many times. V and J are TRBV20-1 and TRBJ2-5, with D unclear. Looked up from germline, CDR1 is DFQATT and CDR2 is SNEGSKA (reference sequence). The CDR3 consists of 11 residues. Deletions cut 1 base from V and 9 bases from J, with 9 bases between. The CDR3 DNA is TGCAGTGCTAGAGTCCTCGAGGCCCAGTACTTC. This encodes CSARVLEAQYF.

This clonotype has at least ten counts. J is TRBJ2-2 and V is TRBV3-1; tentative D call: TRBD2 (7 bases). Germline V gene lookup returns CDR1 LGHDT and CDR2 YNNKEL (reference sequence). CDR3 length: 15 residues. V was shortened by 4 bases and J by 1 base, with 10 bases between the two germline ends. The CDR3 coding sequence is TGTGCCAGCAGCCGGCGGGGGCAGAACACCGGGGAGCTGTTTTTT. This gives the protein CASSRRGQNTGELFF. Filled out from reference TRBV3-1 and TRBJ2-2, the complete variable domain reads DTAVSQTPKYLVTQMGNDKSIKCEQNLGHDTMYWYKQDSKKFLKIMFSYNNKELIINETVPNRFSPKSPDKAHLNLHINSLELGDSAVYFCASSRRGQNTGELFFGEGSRLTVL.

Many counts were recorded for this clonotype. The rearrangement uses TRBV29-1 and TRBJ1-2, with a tentative D call TRBD1 (5 bases). Trimming removed 2 bases at V and 1 base at J, with 11 bases between. Germline values: CDR1 SQVTM, CDR2 ANQGSEA. The CDR3 consists of 14 residues. The CDR3 bases are TGCAGCGTTGAAAGGCAGGGAGGTAACTATGGCTACACCTTC. This codes for CSVERQGGNYGYTF.

This clonotype came up once. A read error may be the cause here, since a much bigger clone is one base away. This chain connects TRBV12-3 or TRBV12-4 to TRBJ2-3, with 8 bases aligning to TRBD1. The CDR3 sequence is 15 residues long. J gave up 0 bases and V 10 bases, and 9 bases lay outside the gene matches. In DNA, the CDR3 is TGTGCCACCACCTCTAGGACAGGGAGCACAGATACGCAGTATTTT. Its protein product is CATTSRTGSTDTQYF.

The table lists this clonotype with a count of one. It may be a read error: a sequence one base away is much more abundant. The CDR3 is CASSFGVSGTYNEQFF. CDR3 nucleotide sequence: TGTGCCAGCAGCTTCGGGGTTAGCGGGACCTACAATGAGCAGTTCTTC. The V call is TRBV7-9, the J call TRBJ2-1; TRBD2 matches at 8 bases. This CDR3 has 16 residues. The V segment lost 3 bases and the J segment 2 bases; nucleotides outside the gene matches: 6. Germline V gives CDR1 SEHNR, CDR2 FQNEAQ (reference sequence).

At least ten counts were recorded for this clonotype. CDR3 in DNA: TGTGCCAGCAGTTTAGCCCAGGGAGGCTCCTACGAGCAGTACTTC. Its protein is CASSLAQGGSYEQYF. The genes are TRBV12-3 or TRBV12-4 and TRBJ2-7; a possible D gene is TRBD2 (6 bases). There are 15 residues in the CDR3. Trimming stripped 0 bases from V and 0 bases from J, with 9 bases between.

This clonotype was counted ten times or more. The chain is built from TRBV27 and TRBJ2-7; TRBD2 might be the D (5 bases). Deletions cut 3 bases from V and 2 bases from J, with 11 bases between. Germline loops: CDR1 MNHEY, CDR2 SMNVEV (reference sequence). This CDR3 comprises 14 residues. The CDR3 DNA sequence: TGTGCCAGCAGTTTGGACTGGAGGACCTACGAGCAGTACTTC. Translation gives CASSLDWRTYEQYF.

Note on this clonotype: This clone may be a read error of a much larger clone one base away. The chain employs TRBV20-1 and TRBJ2-7; 8 bases are a match to TRBD2. Germline V gene sequence: CDR1 DFQATT, CDR2 SNEGSKA (reference sequence). The J segment lost 5 bases and the V segment lost 6 bases, leaving 12 bases of the junction unmatched. The CDR3 spans 14 residues. For the CDR3, the DNA is TGCAGTGCATCGACGGGACTAGTGGGACACGAGCAGTACTTC. Its protein is CSASTGLVGHEQYF.

This clonotype showed up many times. The genes are TRBV30 and TRBJ1-2; TRBD1 matches at 8 bases. CDR1 is GTSNPN, CDR2 SVGIG, per germline (reference sequence). Trimming at V came to 5 bases and at J to 5 bases, leaving 7 bases not matched to a gene. This CDR3 spans 13 amino acids. The CDR3 loop reads CAWHRDRPYGYTF. Written as DNA, the CDR3 is TGTGCCTGGCACCGGGACAGGCCGTATGGCTACACCTTC.

Many counts were recorded for this clonotype. V gene TRBV25-1 combines with J gene TRBJ2-7; the match to TRBD1 covers 11 bases. This CDR3 has 13 amino acids. CDR1 and CDR2 (germline): MGHDK, SYGVNS. The J segment lost 2 bases and the V segment lost 6 bases, leaving 0 bases of the junction unmatched. The CDR3 sequence is CASRGQGAYEQYF. Here the CDR3 DNA reads TGTGCCAGCAGGGGACAGGGGGCCTACGAGCAGTACTTC.

The chain links TRBV6-2 or TRBV6-3 to TRBJ2-5; no reliable D call. The germline gives CDR1 MNHEY, CDR2 SVGEGT. The CDR3 length is 19 residues. V was cut by 0 bases and J by 0 bases, with 20 bases left in between. The CDR3 DNA follows: TGTGCCAGCAGTTACTCGAAAAGGAAAGACGAAACGTACCAAGAGACCCAGTACTTC. It yields the protein CASSYSKRKDETYQETQYF.

This clonotype came up many times. The V and J genes are TRBV5-1 and TRBJ2-7; D is possibly TRBD1 (6 bases). Germline CDR1 SGHRS, CDR2 YFSETQ. The CDR3 extends over 14 amino acids. Between the trimmed V and J ends, which lost 3 bases and 1 base, there was a span of 11 bases. The CDR3 coding sequence is TGCGCCAGCAGCTCGACAGGCCAGTCCTACGAGCAGTACTTC. It is translated as CASSSTGQSYEQYF. The full variable domain, in which reference TRBV5-1 and TRBJ2-7 provide the parts outside the CDR3, is KAGVTQTPRYLIKTRGQQVTLSCSPISGHRSVSWYQQTPGQGLQFLFEYFSETQRNKGNFPGRFSGRQFSNSRSEMNVSTLELGDSALYLCASSSTGQSYEQYFGPGTRLTVT.

This clonotype was observed many times. The chain is built from TRBV5-5 and TRBJ2-2; 7 positions agree with TRBD1. V lost 1 base to trimming and J lost 6 bases; unmatched junction nucleotides: 6. CDR3 length: 15 residues. Germline V gene lookup returns CDR1 SGHKS and CDR2 YYEKEE (reference sequence). DNA of the CDR3: TGTGCCAGCAGCTTGAGAGACAGGGCGGCCGGGGAGCTGTTTTTT. Encoded protein: CASSLRDRAAGELFF.

This clonotype was recorded many times. The rearrangement joins TRBV5-1 to TRBJ1-1, with D possibly TRBD1 on 5 matching bases. Between the trimmed V and J ends, which lost 1 base and 7 bases, there was a span of 14 bases. The germline V gene encodes CDR1 SGHRS and CDR2 YFSETQ. CDR3 length: 14 residues. The CDR3 DNA reads TGCGCCAGCAGCTTGTGGCAGGGAAGCGATGAAGCTTTCTTT. It encodes CASSLWQGSDEAFF.

This clonotype was picked up a small number of times. The V gene is TRBV5-1, the J gene TRBJ2-7, with D unclear. From germline, CDR1 is SGHRS and CDR2 YFSETQ. The ends were cut back, 0 bases at V and 2 bases at J, with 15 bases in the middle. The CDR3 has 16 amino acids. CDR3 in DNA: TGCGCCAGCAGCTTGGCCGTGGGTCCGCAACCCTACGAGCAGTACTTC. This sequence encodes CASSLAVGPQPYEQYF.

At least ten counts were recorded for this clonotype. The rearrangement uses TRBV24-1 and TRBJ1-2; 7 bases match TRBD1. CDR3 length equals 15 residues. Trimming removed 2 bases from V and 4 bases from J; junction bases left unmatched: 6. Germline CDR1 KGHDR, CDR2 SFDVKD. This CDR3 reads CATSDSGQTFYGYTF. The CDR3 nucleotides are TGTGCCACCAGTGATTCGGGACAGACTTTCTATGGCTACACCTTC.

This clonotype was picked up many times. This chain uses TRBV20-1 with TRBJ1-2; D is undetermined. The CDR3 has 11 residues. The V end was cut by 1 base, the J end by 5 bases, with 5 bases between. Germline V gives CDR1 DFQATT, CDR2 SNEGSKA (reference sequence). In DNA, the CDR3 is TGCAGTGCTAGAGTAGGATATGGCTACACCTTC. Protein product: CSARVGYGYTF.

This clonotype appeared a few times. The chain employs TRBV12-3 or TRBV12-4 and TRBJ1-2; D is ambiguous. This CDR3 is built from 12 residues. V was pared by 7 bases and J by 8 bases, with 14 bases between. The CDR3 is CASTAATGGYTF. CDR3 nucleotide sequence: TGTGCCAGCACCGCTGCGACTGGGGGCTACACCTTC.

There are many counts of this clonotype. The chain couples TRBV5-1 to TRBJ2-2; 9 nucleotides agree with TRBD1. The CDR3 totals 17 residues. Trimming at V came to 2 bases and at J to 6 bases, leaving 11 bases not matched to a gene. In germline, CDR1 is SGHRS, CDR2 YFSETQ. Here the CDR3 reads CASSFQPGQGVAGELFF. The CDR3 nucleotides are TGCGCCAGCAGCTTTCAGCCGGGACAGGGCGTCGCCGGGGAGCTGTTTTTT.

In regard to this clonotype: A much larger clone differs by one base, so this may be a read error. The CDR3 protein is CASSVASSGYEHYF. The CDR3 bases are TGTGCCAGCAGCGTAGCTAGTAGCGGCTACGAGCACTACTTC. The V call is TRBV9, the J call TRBJ2-7, with D possibly being TRBD2 (6 bases). This CDR3 comprises 14 residues. Germline lookup yields CDR1 SGDLS and CDR2 YYNGEE.

This clonotype was picked up many times. The rearrangement links TRBV20-1 to TRBJ1-2; 7 nucleotides line up with TRBD1. CDR1 is DFQATT, CDR2 SNEGSKA, per germline (reference sequence). The trim removed 1 base at V and 4 bases at J, leaving 12 bases unmatched. This CDR3 has 16 residues. The CDR3 loop is CSARVNAQGEGYGYTF. Here the CDR3 DNA reads TGCAGTGCTAGAGTCAACGCCCAGGGGGAGGGCTATGGCTACACCTTC.

This clonotype was detected ten times or more. The chain joins TRBV18 to TRBJ2-1; D is ambiguous. Deletions cut 0 bases from V and 10 bases from J, with 10 bases between. The CDR3 runs 13 residues. CDR1 is KGHSH, CDR2 LQKENI, per germline. The CDR3 loop reads CASSPPAGDEQFF. The CDR3 DNA reads as TGTGCCAGCTCACCACCAGCCGGAGACGAGCAGTTCTTC.